The 9 T cell receptor beta chains listed next were all sequenced from one sample in a study of blood T cell repertoires in COVID-19. Profiled with immunoSEQ multiplex PCR; TCRdb holds only in-frame clones, not every one. The table records 210,000 or so clones, 83% of them present only once. The material sequenced was peripheral blood. Receptor source: a woman younger than 45 with COVID-19, enrolled during active disease.

In this sample, this clone turned up once. CDR3 amino acids: CASSPGLAEIYNEQFF. In DNA form, the CDR3 reads TGTGCCAGCAGCCCGGGACTAGCGGAGATTTACAATGAGCAGTTCTTC. The chain is built from TRBV5-4 and TRBJ2-1; 11 nucleotides agree with TRBD2. The CDR3 spans 16 residues. CDR1 is SGHNT, CDR2 YYREEE, per germline (reference sequence). Trimming at V came to 4 bases and at J to 4 bases, leaving 7 bases not matched to a gene.

The chain couples TRBV7-6 to TRBJ1-5; D uncertain. V was shortened by 6 bases and J by 4 bases, with 13 bases between the two germline ends. The CDR3 spans 14 residues. Germline-derived CDR1 and CDR2 are SGHVS and FNYEAQ. Here the CDR3 reads CASSWAGRNQPQHF. In DNA form, the CDR3 reads TGTGCCAGCAGTTGGGCGGGGAGGAATCAGCCCCAGCATTTT.

V and J are TRBV6-1 and TRBJ2-1, with TRBD2 matching 12 bases. The CDR3 runs to 16 residues. The J segment lost 5 bases and the V segment lost 4 bases, leaving 6 bases of the junction unmatched. Germline lookup yields CDR1 MNHNS and CDR2 SASEGT. CDR3 region: CASSGTSGGHNNEQFF. DNA for the CDR3: TGTGCCAGCAGTGGCACTAGCGGGGGGCATAACAATGAGCAGTTCTTC.

V usage is TRBV3-1 (or the pseudogene TRBV3-2) and J usage is TRBJ1-5; D is ambiguous. CDR1 and CDR2 (germline): LGHDT, YNNKEL (reference sequence). This CDR3 is built from 13 residues. With 4 bases removed from V and 7 bases from J, the gap between germline ends came to 11 bases. CDR3 loop: CASSPRTGQPQHF. DNA for the CDR3: TGTGCCAGCAGCCCGAGGACGGGACAGCCCCAGCATTTT.

This chain uses TRBV2 with TRBJ2-3, with D perhaps matching TRBD1 (7 bases). V was cut by 5 bases and J by 6 bases, with 15 bases left in between. CDR1 is SNHLY and CDR2 is FYNNEI in the germline V gene. The CDR3 length is 14 residues. The CDR3 DNA follows: TGTGCCAGCAGTTCCCAGGGGGGCGGCGATACGCAGTATTTT. It is translated as CASSSQGGGDTQYF.

The chain carries TRBV19 and TRBJ1-1; a weak D match, TRBD1 (6 bases). This CDR3 has 13 amino acids. V was shortened by 6 bases and J by 2 bases, with 10 bases between the two germline ends. Germline V CDR1 and CDR2: LNHDA, SQIVND (reference sequence). Here the CDR3 DNA reads TGTGCCAGTAGGACCGGGACAAACACTGAAGCTTTCTTT. Translated, it gives CASRTGTNTEAFF.

This chain joins TRBV5-4 and TRBJ2-1, with TRBD2 matching 10 bases. There are 15 residues in the CDR3. Trimming cost V 4 bases and J 4 bases; bases outside gene matches: 5. CDR1 SGHNT and CDR2 YYREEE come from the germline V gene (reference sequence). CDR3 region: CASSEQAGGYNEQFF. The CDR3 nucleotides read TGTGCCAGCAGCGAGCAAGCGGGAGGGTACAATGAGCAGTTCTTC.

V and J are TRBV7-2 and TRBJ2-5, with a possible D match to TRBD2 (6 bases). V dropped 5 bases and J dropped 7 bases, with 20 bases sitting between them. The CDR3 extends over 15 amino acids. CDR1 and CDR2 from the germline V gene are SGHTA and FQGNSA. The CDR3 is CASSPGGRGKGTQYF. CDR3 bases: TGTGCCAGCAGCCCCGGTGGGCGGGGAAAGGGGACCCAGTACTTC.

The chain has TRBV19 and TRBJ2-3; 11 bases map to TRBD2. Losses at the gene ends were 7 bases for V and 5 bases for J; bases not matched to a gene: 11. Germline V gene lookup returns CDR1 LNHDA and CDR2 SQIVND (reference sequence). The length of the CDR3 is 16 residues. CDR3 coding DNA: TGTGCCAGTATTCCCGTAGCGGGGGGGGAGAAAGATACGCAGTATTTT. This translates into CASIPVAGGEKDTQYF.